This T cell receptor (beta chain) was documented in a study of beta chain features in type 1 diabetes. Germline loops: CDR1 SGHTA, CDR2 FQGNSA. The CDR3 sequence is 15 residues long. V dropped 5 bases and J dropped 2 bases, with 16 bases sitting between them. Since all of the isolated RNA was reverse transcribed, expressed TCRB transcripts were what got sequenced. Sequencing was performed with immunoSEQ multiplex PCR; in TCRdb, only in-frame clones are kept and a portion is missing. The table includes 350,000 or so clones, around 20% detected once. Every donor had blood drawn once into heparin, around 120 mL on average.

The sample taken for sequencing was naive CD4+ T cells from blood. The clonotype was recovered from a woman under 30 in good health. This chain connects TRBV7-2 to TRBJ2-7, with D possibly matching TRBD2 (5 bases). CDR3 sequence (DNA): TGTGCCAGCAGCCCCCGGTGGAGGACCACCTACGAGCAGTACTTC. Encoded protein: CASSPRWRTTYEQYF.